There are many counts of the clone carrying this TCR beta chain. What it recognizes is unknown. Researchers used genomic DNA as the template to profile TCR beta VDJ and CDR3. A single record per CDR3 protein comes from TCRdb applying MiXCR to the reads. The repertoire has some 150,000 distinct CDR3 sequences, 41% of them found once; the top ten carry 8% to 9%. This sample stems from a study of CD8+CD57+ T cells in acquired aplastic anemia. Whole-study results and caveats: In common between the patients and the controls were nearly 30 CD8+ CDR3 sequences.

The sequencing input was sorted CD4+, CD8+, or CD8+CD57+ T cells (not recorded which) from PBMCs. The TCR originated in a human donor in good health, serving as a control.

The CDR3 DNA sequence: TGTGCCATCAGTGAGGGACAGGGTATCACCTTC. This gives the protein CAISEGQGITF. V and J are TRBV10-3 and TRBJ1-2, with 8 bases matching TRBD1. V lost 2 bases, J lost 13 bases, and 3 bases stayed unmatched. Germline V lookup: CDR1 ENHRY, CDR2 SYGVKD. The CDR3 runs to 11 residues.